This entry features one T cell receptor (beta chain) sequence. The CDR3 sequence is 16 residues long. V was trimmed by 3 bases and J by 5 bases, leaving 18 bases between them. Germline CDR1 reads KGHDR; CDR2 reads SFDVKD. The sample comes from a study of blood T cell repertoires in COVID-19. TCRdb's copy holds only in-frame clones and misses some; the assay was immunoSEQ multiplex PCR. The data show around 95,000 clones, 90% to 95% seen once. The sequenced material came from peripheral blood. This rearrangement joins TRBV24-1 to TRBJ1-1; D may be TRBD1 (5 bases). The TCR comes from a middle-aged man with active COVID-19. CDR3 nucleotides: TGTGCCACCAGTGATCCAAAGGAGTGGGGCGTTACTGAAGCTTTCTTT. Its translation is CATSDPKEWGVTEAFF.